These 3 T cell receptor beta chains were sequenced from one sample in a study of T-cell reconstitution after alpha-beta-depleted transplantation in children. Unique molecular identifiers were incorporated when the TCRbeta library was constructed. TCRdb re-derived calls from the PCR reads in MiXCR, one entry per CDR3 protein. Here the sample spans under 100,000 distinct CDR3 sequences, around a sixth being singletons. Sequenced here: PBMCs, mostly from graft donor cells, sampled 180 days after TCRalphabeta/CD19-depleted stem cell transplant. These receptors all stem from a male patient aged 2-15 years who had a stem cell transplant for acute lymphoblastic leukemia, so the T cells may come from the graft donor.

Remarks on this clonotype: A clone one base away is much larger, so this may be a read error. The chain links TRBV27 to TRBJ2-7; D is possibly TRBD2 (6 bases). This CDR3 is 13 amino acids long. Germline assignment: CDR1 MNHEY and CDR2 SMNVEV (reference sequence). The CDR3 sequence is CASGDGSSYEQSF. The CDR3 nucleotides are TGTGCCAGCGGCGACGGGAGCTCCTACGAGCAGTCCTTC.

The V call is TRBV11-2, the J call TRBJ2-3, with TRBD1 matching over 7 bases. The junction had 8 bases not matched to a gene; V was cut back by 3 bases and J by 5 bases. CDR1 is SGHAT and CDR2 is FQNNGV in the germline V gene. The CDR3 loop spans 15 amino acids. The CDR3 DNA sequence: TGTGCCAGCAGCTTTGCCCCCTCAGGGGGAGATACGCAGTATTTT. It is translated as CASSFAPSGGDTQYF.

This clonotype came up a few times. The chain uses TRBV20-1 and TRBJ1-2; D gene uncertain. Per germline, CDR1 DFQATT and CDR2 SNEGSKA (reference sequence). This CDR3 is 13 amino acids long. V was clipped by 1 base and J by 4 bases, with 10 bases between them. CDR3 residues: CSARVRDGYGYTF. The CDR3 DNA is TGCAGTGCTAGAGTTCGGGATGGCTATGGCTACACCTTC.